The rows below give T cell receptor beta chains drawn from one sample of a study of tumor-infiltrating lymphocytes in localized non-small cell lung cancer. Data came from immunoSEQ multiplex PCR; TCRdb stores just in-frame clones and leaves some out. The sample includes about 24,000 clones, around 62% seen only once; the top ten take under 7%. The sample comprised lung tumor tissue. The receptors stem from a human donor with non-small cell lung cancer. Both conserved end residues are part of each CDR3. The D gene is left open where the match is weak. Part of the rows lack a size; the others show once, few, many or a class for expanded clones.

J | D | V | size | DNA | CDR3
TRBJ1-6 | TRBD1 | TRBV27 | medium-sized | TGTGCCAGCACCTCAGGGGGACGGAATTCACCCCTCCACTTT | CASTSGGRNSPLHF
TRBJ2-3 | - | TRBV5-1 | - | TGCGCCAGCACCCTCGGGGCAGGAGACACAGATACGCAGTATTTT | CASTLGAGDTDTQYF
TRBJ1-4 | TRBD1 | TRBV29-1 | - | TGCAGCGTGGGGGGACAGGGAAAAAAACTGTTTTTT | CSVGGQGKKLFF
TRBJ2-2 | - | TRBV11-2 | - | TGTGCCAGCTCTCCAGGAAGGGCCGGGGAGCTGTTTTTT | CASSPGRAGELFF
TRBJ2-5 | TRBD2 | TRBV6-5 | - | TGTGCCAGCAGTTCCCCAGCGGGAGGGGCGGAGACCCAGTACTTC | CASSSPAGGAETQYF
TRBJ1-2 | TRBD1 | TRBV11-1 | - | TGTGCCAGCAGCGCCGGGACAGGCAATCTTTATGGCTACACCTTC | CASSAGTGNLYGYTF
TRBJ2-6 | - | TRBV5-1 | few | TGCGCCAGCCGACAGGCTCCTACCAGCTCTGGGGCCAACGTCCTGACTTTC | CASRQAPTSSGANVLTF
TRBJ1-2 | TRBD1 | TRBV7-2 | - | TGTGCCAGCAGCTTGGGACAGAATAACTATGGCTACACCTTC | CASSLGQNNYGYTF
TRBJ2-1 | TRBD1 | TRBV30 | - | TGTGCCTGGATAGGACAGGGGGCCTCCTCGAGCTCCTACAATGAGCAGTTCTTC | CAWIGQGASSSSYNEQFF
TRBJ1-2 | - | TRBV7-9 | - | TGTGCCAGCAGCCGACCCCGACAGGAAAGGAGTGGCTACACCTTC | CASSRPRQERSGYTF
TRBJ1-5 | TRBD1 | TRBV2 | - | TGTGCCAGCAGTCCGACAGGGAGGGATCAGCCCCAGCATTTT | CASSPTGRDQPQHF
TRBJ2-5 | - | TRBV7-6 | medium-sized | TGTGCCAGCAGCTTAATGTTGTCTAGCTTGGAGACCCAGTACTTC | CASSLMLSSLETQYF
TRBJ2-2 | TRBD1 | TRBV7-3 | - | TGTGCCAGCAGCTTAACGGGGGACAGGGGTCGTACCGGGGAGCTGTTTTTT | CASSLTGDRGRTGELFF
TRBJ2-2 | TRBD2 | TRBV4-1 | few | TGCGCCAGCAGCCAAGTTGTCCGGACTAGCCACACCGGGGAGCTGTTTTTT | CASSQVVRTSHTGELFF
TRBJ2-2 | - | TRBV6-4 | - | TGTGCCAGCAGTGACTCTCCGGCTAGCGTCACCGGGGAGCTGTTTTTT | CASSDSPASVTGELFF
TRBJ1-1 | - | TRBV2 | - | TGTGCCAGCAGTGGGGGAGATTACACTGAAGCTTTCTTT | CASSGGDYTEAFF
TRBJ2-3 | TRBD1 | TRBV30 | - | TGTGCCTGGAGTATTAGAACAGGGGGACTCACAGATACGCAGTATTTT | CAWSIRTGGLTDTQYF
TRBJ2-3 | TRBD2 | TRBV5-4 | - | TGTGCCAGCAGCTTTCCGGGGCGGGAGCGCACAGATACGCAGTATTTT | CASSFPGRERTDTQYF
TRBJ1-1 | TRBD1 | TRBV10-3 | - | TGTGCCATCAGTGGACAGGGGGCGCGGGCTTTCTTT | CAISGQGARAFF
TRBJ1-1 | - | TRBV18 | - | TGTGCCAGCTCACCTGGACCGGTGTTGTACACTGAAGCTTTCTTT | CASSPGPVLYTEAFF
TRBJ2-7 | - | TRBV6-5 | - | TGTGCCAGCAGTCACAGGGACCGCTACTACGAGCAGTACTTC | CASSHRDRYYEQYF
TRBJ2-7 | TRBD1 | TRBV18 | - | TGTGCCAGCTCACCCGGGACAGGGATTTACGAGCAGTACTTC | CASSPGTGIYEQYF
TRBJ1-5 | - | TRBV27 | - | TGTGCCAGCGGGCGCTTAGATCAGCCCCAGCATTTT | CASGRLDQPQHF
TRBJ2-5 | - | TRBV9 | - | TGTGCCAGCAGCGTTAGAGACTACCAAGAGACCCAGTACTTC | CASSVRDYQETQYF
TRBJ2-7 | - | TRBV4-1 | - | TGCGCCAGCAGCCAAGAGCCCTTTAAGGGAGCCTTACCCTACGAGCAGTACTTC | CASSQEPFKGALPYEQYF
TRBJ2-2 | - | TRBV5-1 | - | TGCGCCAGCAGCTTGGGCGCAGCGAACACCGGGGAGCTGTTTTTT | CASSLGAANTGELFF
TRBJ2-3 | - | TRBV11-2 | - | TGTGCCAGCAGCATAGAAACAGATACGCAGTATTTT | CASSIETDTQYF
TRBJ2-5 | - | TRBV11-2 | - | TGTGCCAGCAGCGCCCAAGCTGGTGAGACCCAGTACTTC | CASSAQAGETQYF
TRBJ1-2 | TRBD1 | TRBV6-1 | few | TGTGCCAGCAGTGAACTACAGGGGATAGTCTATGGCTACACCTTC | CASSELQGIVYGYTF
TRBJ2-1 | TRBD2 | TRBV5-1 | once | TGCGCCAGCAGTTCCACGGGACTAGCGGGAAGCAATGAGCAGTTCTTC | CASSSTGLAGSNEQFF
TRBJ1-2 | - | TRBV6-1 | - | TGTGCCAGCAGTGCCCGGTCAGGGGACGGCTACACCTTC | CASSARSGDGYTF
TRBJ2-4 | - | TRBV19 | - | TGTGCCAGTAGTAAGAACCAGGTTATAGCCAAAAACATTCAGTACTTC | CASSKNQVIAKNIQYF
TRBJ2-7 | TRBD2 | TRBV27 | - | TGTGCCAGCCGCCGGGACTACTGGGACGAGCAGTACTTC | CASRRDYWDEQYF
TRBJ1-1 | TRBD1 | TRBV6-1 | - | TGTGCCAGCAGTTCAAAGGGACAGGGGGACACTGAAGCTTTCTTT | CASSSKGQGDTEAFF
TRBJ2-3 | - | TRBV6-1 | - | TGTGCCAGCAGTGATTGGCGGATCGGCACAGATACGCAGTATTTT | CASSDWRIGTDTQYF
TRBJ1-1 | - | TRBV6-1 | - | TGTGCCAGCAGTGAACGCACACAGAACACTGAAGCTTTCTTT | CASSERTQNTEAFF
TRBJ2-1 | - | TRBV2 | - | TGTGCCAGCAGTGTAGCGGAGGTTTACAATGAGCAGTTCTTC | CASSVAEVYNEQFF
TRBJ1-4 | - | TRBV6-6 | - | TGTGCCAGCAGTTACGACAGATATAATGAAAAACTGTTTTTT | CASSYDRYNEKLFF
TRBJ2-3 | TRBD2 | TRBV5-4 | - | TGTGCCAGCAGCTTGGTGGTAGCGGGCCCTAGCACAGATACGCAGTATTTT | CASSLVVAGPSTDTQYF
TRBJ1-4 | TRBD1 | TRBV30 | few | TGTGCCTGGATGGGGAACACCGGGACAGCTAATGAAAAACTGTTTTTT | CAWMGNTGTANEKLFF
TRBJ2-7 | - | TRBV28 | - | TGTGCCAGCGGATCCTTCTACGAGCAGTACTTC | CASGSFYEQYF
TRBJ2-5 | - | TRBV13 | - | TGTGCCAGCAGGACCCGGGATGAACAAGAGACCCAGTACTTC | CASRTRDEQETQYF
TRBJ2-7 | - | TRBV27 | - | TGTGCCAGCAGTGGGACATACGGGGGCGAGCAGTACTTC | CASSGTYGGEQYF
TRBJ1-3 | - | TRBV5-1 | - | TGCGCCAGCAGCCCGGGGGGAGGAAACACCATATATTTT | CASSPGGGNTIYF
TRBJ1-1 | - | TRBV2 | few | TGTGCCAGCAGTGAAGGGTACACTGAAGCTTTCTTT | CASSEGYTEAFF
TRBJ2-1 | - | TRBV2 | - | TGTGCCAGCAGGGCCGACAGTACCGAGCAGTTCTTC | CASRADSTEQFF
TRBJ1-2 | - | TRBV19 | - | TGTGCCAGTAGTACCCTGGGGGGCCGGTCCTATGGCTACACCTTC | CASSTLGGRSYGYTF
TRBJ1-1 | - | TRBV18 | - | TGTGCCAGCTCACCCCTGACAGCCGTTAAGGGGTCTGAAGCTTTCTTT | CASSPLTAVKGSEAFF